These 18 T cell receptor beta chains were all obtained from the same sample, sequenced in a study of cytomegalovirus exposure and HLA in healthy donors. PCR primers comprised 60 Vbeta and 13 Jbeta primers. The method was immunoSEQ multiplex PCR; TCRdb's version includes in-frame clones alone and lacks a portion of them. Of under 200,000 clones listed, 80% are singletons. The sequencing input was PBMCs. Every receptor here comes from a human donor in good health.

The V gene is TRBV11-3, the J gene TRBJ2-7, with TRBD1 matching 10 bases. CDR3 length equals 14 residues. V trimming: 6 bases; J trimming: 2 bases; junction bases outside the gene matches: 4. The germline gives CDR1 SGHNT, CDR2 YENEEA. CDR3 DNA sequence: TGTGCCAGCAGTTCCGGGACAGGGGCCTACGAGCAGTACTTC. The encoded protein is CASSSGTGAYEQYF.

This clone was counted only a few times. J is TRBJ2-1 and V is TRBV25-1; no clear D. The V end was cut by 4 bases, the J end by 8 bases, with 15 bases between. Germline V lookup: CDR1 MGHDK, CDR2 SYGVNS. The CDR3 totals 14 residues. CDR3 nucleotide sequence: TGTGCCAGCAGTGTGACAAAGACGTACGATGAGCAGTTCTTC. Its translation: CASSVTKTYDEQFF.

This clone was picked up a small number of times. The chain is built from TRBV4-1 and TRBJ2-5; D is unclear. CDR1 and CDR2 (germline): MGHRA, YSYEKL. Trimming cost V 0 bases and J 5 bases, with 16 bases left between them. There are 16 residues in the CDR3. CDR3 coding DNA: TGCGCCAGCAGCCAAGATGACTCACGGCGTTGGGAGACCCAGTACTTC. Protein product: CASSQDDSRRWETQYF.

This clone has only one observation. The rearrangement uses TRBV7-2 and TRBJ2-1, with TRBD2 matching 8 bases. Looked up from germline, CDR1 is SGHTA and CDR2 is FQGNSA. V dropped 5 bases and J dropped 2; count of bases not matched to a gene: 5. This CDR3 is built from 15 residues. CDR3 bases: TGTGCCAGCAGCCCCCGGCGGGGGGCCTACAATGAGCAGTTCTTC. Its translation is CASSPRRGAYNEQFF.

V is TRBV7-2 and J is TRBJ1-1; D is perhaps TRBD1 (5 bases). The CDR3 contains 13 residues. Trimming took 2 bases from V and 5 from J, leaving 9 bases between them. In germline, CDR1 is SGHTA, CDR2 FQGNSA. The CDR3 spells CASSLTRGTEAFF. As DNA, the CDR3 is TGTGCCAGCAGCTTAACACGGGGGACTGAAGCTTTCTTT.

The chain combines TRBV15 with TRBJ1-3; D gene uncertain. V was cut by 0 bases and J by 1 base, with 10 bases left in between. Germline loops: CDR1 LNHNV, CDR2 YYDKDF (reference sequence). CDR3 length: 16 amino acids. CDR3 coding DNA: TGTGCCACCAGCAGAGATCGGGGAACGTCTGGAAACACCATATATTTT. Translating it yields CATSRDRGTSGNTIYF. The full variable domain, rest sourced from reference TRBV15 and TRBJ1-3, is DAMVIQNPRYQVTQFGKPVTLSCSQTLNHNVMYWYQQKSSQAPKLLFHYYDKDFNNEADTPDNFQSRRPNTSFCFLDIRSPGLGDTAMYLCATSRDRGTSGNTIYFGEGSWLTVV.

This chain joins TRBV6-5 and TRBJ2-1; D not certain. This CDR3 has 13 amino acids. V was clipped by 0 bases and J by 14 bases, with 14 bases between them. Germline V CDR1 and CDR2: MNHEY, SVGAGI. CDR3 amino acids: CASSYSSLSEEFF. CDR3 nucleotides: TGTGCCAGCAGTTACTCGAGCTTATCAGAGGAGTTCTTC.

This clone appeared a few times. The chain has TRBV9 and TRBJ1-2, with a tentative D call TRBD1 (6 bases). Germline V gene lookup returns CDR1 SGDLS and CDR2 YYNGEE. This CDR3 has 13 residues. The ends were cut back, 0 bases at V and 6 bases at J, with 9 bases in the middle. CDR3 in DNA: TGTGCCAGCAGCGTAGGGGGGGGCGATGGCTACACCTTC. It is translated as CASSVGGGDGYTF.

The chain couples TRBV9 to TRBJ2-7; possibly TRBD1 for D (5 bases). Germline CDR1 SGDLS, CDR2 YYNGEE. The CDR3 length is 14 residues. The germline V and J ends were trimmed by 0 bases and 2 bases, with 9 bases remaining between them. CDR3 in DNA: TGTGCCAGCAGCGTAGGCGGACAACCCTACGAGCAGTACTTC. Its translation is CASSVGGQPYEQYF. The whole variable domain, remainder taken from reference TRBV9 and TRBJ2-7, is DSGVTQTPKHLITATGQRVTLRCSPRSGDLSVYWYQQSLDQGLQFLIQYYNGEERAKGNILERFSAQQFPDLHSELNLSSLELGDSALYFCASSVGGQPYEQYFGPGTRLTVT.

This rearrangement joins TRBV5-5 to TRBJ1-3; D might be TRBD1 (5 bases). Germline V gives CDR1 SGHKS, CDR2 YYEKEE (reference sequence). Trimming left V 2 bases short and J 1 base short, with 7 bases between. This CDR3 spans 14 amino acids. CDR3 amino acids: CASSFTGSGNTIYF. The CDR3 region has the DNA TGTGCCAGCAGCTTCACAGGATCTGGAAACACCATATATTTT.

The CDR3 is CASSPPTTSGGVSYEQYF. The CDR3 region has the DNA TGCGCCAGCAGCCCACCTACGACTAGCGGGGGGGTCTCCTACGAGCAGTACTTC. The gene calls are TRBV10-2 and TRBJ2-7, with TRBD2 identical over 14 bases. This CDR3 is 18 amino acids long. Germline V gene sequence: CDR1 WSHSY, CDR2 SAAADI. J gave up 0 bases and V 6 bases, and 10 bases lay outside the gene matches.

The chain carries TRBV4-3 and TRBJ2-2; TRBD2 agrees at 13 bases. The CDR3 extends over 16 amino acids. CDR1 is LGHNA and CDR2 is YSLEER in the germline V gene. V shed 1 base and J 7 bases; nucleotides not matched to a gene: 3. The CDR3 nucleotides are TGCGCCAGCAGCCAAGGGACTAGCGGGGGAAACGGGGAGCTGTTTTTT. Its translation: CASSQGTSGGNGELFF.

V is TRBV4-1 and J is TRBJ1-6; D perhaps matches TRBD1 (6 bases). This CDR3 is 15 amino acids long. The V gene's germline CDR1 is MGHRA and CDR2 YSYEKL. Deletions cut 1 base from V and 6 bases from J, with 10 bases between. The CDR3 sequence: CASSQGPQGNSPLHF. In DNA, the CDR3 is TGCGCCAGCAGCCAAGGGCCACAGGGTAATTCACCCCTCCACTTT.

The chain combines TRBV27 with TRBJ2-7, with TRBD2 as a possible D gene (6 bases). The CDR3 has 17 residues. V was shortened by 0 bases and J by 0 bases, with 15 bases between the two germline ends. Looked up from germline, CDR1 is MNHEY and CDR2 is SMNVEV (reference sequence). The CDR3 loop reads CASSLSMGTFSSYEQYF. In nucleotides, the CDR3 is TGTGCCAGCAGTTTATCGATGGGGACTTTTAGCTCCTACGAGCAGTACTTC.

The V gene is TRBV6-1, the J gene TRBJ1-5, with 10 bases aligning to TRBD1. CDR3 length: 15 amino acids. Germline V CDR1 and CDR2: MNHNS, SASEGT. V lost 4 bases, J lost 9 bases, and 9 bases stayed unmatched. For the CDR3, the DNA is TGTGCCAGCAGTGGACAGGGGGCCGGGGGCTGGCCCCAGCATTTT. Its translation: CASSGQGAGGWPQHF.

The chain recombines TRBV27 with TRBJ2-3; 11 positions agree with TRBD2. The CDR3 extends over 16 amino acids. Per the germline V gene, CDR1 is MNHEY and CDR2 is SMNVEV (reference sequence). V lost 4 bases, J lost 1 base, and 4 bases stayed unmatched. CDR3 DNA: TGTGCCAGCAGTTATGAACTAGCGGGGGGCACAGATACGCAGTATTTT. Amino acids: CASSYELAGGTDTQYF.

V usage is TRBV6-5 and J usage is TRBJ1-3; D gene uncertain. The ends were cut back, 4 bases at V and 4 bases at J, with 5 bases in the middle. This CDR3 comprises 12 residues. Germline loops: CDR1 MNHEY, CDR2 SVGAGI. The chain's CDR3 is CASSSQGNTIYF. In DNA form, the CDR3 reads TGTGCCAGCAGTTCACAGGGAAACACCATATATTTT.

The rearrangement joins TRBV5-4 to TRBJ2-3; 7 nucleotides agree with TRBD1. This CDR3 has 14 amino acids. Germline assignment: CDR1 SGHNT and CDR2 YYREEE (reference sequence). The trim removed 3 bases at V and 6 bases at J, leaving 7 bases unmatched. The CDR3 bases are TGTGCCAGCAGCTCCCGACAGGGCGAGGATACGCAGTATTTT. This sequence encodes CASSSRQGEDTQYF.